Following are 7 T cell receptor beta chains from one sample sequenced in a study of T cells in Graves' hyperthyroidism and ophthalmopathy. Amplified TCR beta CDR3 regions came from RNA transcripts. First-round RT-PCR targeting the TCR CDR3 was performed with the HTBI primer set. In TCRdb, the multiplex PCR reads were re-called with MiXCR into one record per CDR3 protein. The sample shows a few hundred thousand distinct CDR3 sequences, about 13% of them seen only once. Specimen: blood. All receptors derive from a woman under 30 with Graves' hyperthyroidism.

The V gene is TRBV5-1, the J gene TRBJ2-7; a weak D match, TRBD2 (5 bases). The V end lost 0 bases, the J end lost 3 bases, and 16 bases lay between the germline ends. This CDR3 is built from 16 residues. CDR1 is SGHRS, CDR2 YFSETQ, per germline. CDR3 sequence (DNA): TGCGCCAGCAGCTTGGGTCCAGCGGAAGTGATCTACGAGCAGTACTTC. It encodes CASSLGPAEVIYEQYF.

The CDR3 coding sequence is TGTGCCAGCTCACCCTCGACAGGGCGCACAGATACGCAGTATTTT. Amino acid sequence: CASSPSTGRTDTQYF. This chain uses TRBV18 with TRBJ2-3; 7 bases are shared with TRBD1. Unmatched junction bases numbered 4, after V lost 3 bases and J lost 1 base. Germline loops: CDR1 KGHSH, CDR2 LQKENI. This CDR3 has 15 residues.

This clonotype was seen many times. This chain connects TRBV6-1 to TRBJ1-5; 9 nucleotides match TRBD1. V was pared by 6 bases and J by 6 bases, with 12 bases of the junction left unmatched. The CDR3 has 16 residues. The germline V gene encodes CDR1 MNHNS and CDR2 SASEGT. The CDR3 coding sequence is TGTGCCAGCAGCGACCCCGGGACAGGGTGGGCTCAGCCCCAGCATTTT. Its protein is CASSDPGTGWAQPQHF.

This clonotype was detected a few times. A read error is likely, as this CDR3 ends without the conserved phenylalanine or tryptophan. The J gene is TRBJ1-5, the V gene TRBV20-1, with 7 bases that match TRBD1. The germline CDR1 and CDR2 sequences are DFQATT and SNEGSKA (reference sequence). This CDR3 region has 13 residues. The CDR3 sequence is CSARGDSNKPQHL. CDR3 nucleotides: TGCAGTGCCAGGGGGGACAGCAATAAGCCCCAGCATCTT.

J is TRBJ2-1 and V is TRBV9, with TRBD2 as a possible D gene (6 bases). Germline CDR1 is SGDLS and CDR2 is YYNGEE. V gave up 1 base and J gave up 2 bases, with 10 bases separating them. This CDR3 comprises 15 residues. The CDR3 DNA sequence: TGTGCCAGCAGCGTACGGGGGTCCCCCTACAATGAGCAGTTCTTC. Translated: CASSVRGSPYNEQFF.

This clonotype has ten or more counts. This rearrangement joins TRBV27 to TRBJ1-2, with 8 positions matching TRBD1. The CDR3 extends over 16 amino acids. V gave up 5 bases and J gave up 2 bases; unmatched junction bases: 10. The germline CDR1 and CDR2 sequences are MNHEY and SMNVEV (reference sequence). CDR3 loop: CASSPPPGQVNYGYTF. The CDR3 nucleotides read TGTGCCAGCAGTCCGCCCCCGGGACAGGTGAACTATGGCTACACCTTC.

Ten or more counts support this clonotype. The chain is built from TRBV20-1 and TRBJ2-7, with 13 bases that match TRBD2. Germline V gives CDR1 DFQATT, CDR2 SNEGSKA (reference sequence). Trimming cost V 0 bases and J 2 bases; bases outside gene matches: 4. The CDR3 runs to 16 residues. The CDR3 DNA reads TGCAGTGCTAGAGACCGACTAGCGGGAGGTCCCTACGAGCAGTACTTC. Its protein is CSARDRLAGGPYEQYF.